This T cell receptor beta chain is from a study of T cell repertoires in cytomegalovirus infection. Overall study: Based on public TCR beta signatures, there were indications of CMV infection and of a matching HLA type.

From the reads, TCRdb called clonotypes with MiXCR, one entry per CDR3 protein. The table includes about 740,000 distinct CDR3 sequences, less than 40% detected once. The CDR3 is 14 amino acids. Germline assignment: CDR1 LNHNV and CDR2 YYDKDF (reference sequence). Trimming left V 0 bases short and J 11 bases short, with 14 bases between. With respect to this clonotype: What it binds is unknown.

Study-level findings and limits: The cumulative frequency of public TCR beta families identified carriers of CMV plus the relevant HLA. The ex vivo response showed dominance by HLA-C-restricted CMV-specific TCR beta clonotypes.

Sample: PBMCs. This TCR was sampled from a human donor in good health (CMV status not recorded). Some clones in this sample may be carry-over from other donors' samples. This chain joins TRBV15 and TRBJ2-1, with unresolved D. The CDR3, as DNA: TGTGCCACCAGCAGAGACCCGACCGAATTAAAGCAGTTCTTC. Translation gives CATSRDPTELKQFF.